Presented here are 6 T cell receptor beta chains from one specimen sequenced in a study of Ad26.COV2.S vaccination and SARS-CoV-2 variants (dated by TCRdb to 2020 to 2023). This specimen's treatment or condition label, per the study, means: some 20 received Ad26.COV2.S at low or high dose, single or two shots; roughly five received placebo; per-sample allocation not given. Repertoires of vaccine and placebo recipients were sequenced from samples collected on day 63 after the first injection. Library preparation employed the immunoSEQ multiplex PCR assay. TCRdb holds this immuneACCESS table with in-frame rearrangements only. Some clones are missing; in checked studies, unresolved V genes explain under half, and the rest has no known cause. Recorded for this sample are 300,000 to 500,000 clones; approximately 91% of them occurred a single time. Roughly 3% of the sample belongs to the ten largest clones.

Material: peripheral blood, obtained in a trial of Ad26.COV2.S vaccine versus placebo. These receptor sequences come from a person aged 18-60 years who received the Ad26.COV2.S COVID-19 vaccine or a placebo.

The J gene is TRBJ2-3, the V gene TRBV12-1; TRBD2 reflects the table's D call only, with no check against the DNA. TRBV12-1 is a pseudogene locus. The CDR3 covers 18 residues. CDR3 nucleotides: TGTGCCAGCAGCTTGGGACTAGCGGGAACTAGATGCACAGATACGCAGTATTTT. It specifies CASSLGLAGTRCTDTQYF.

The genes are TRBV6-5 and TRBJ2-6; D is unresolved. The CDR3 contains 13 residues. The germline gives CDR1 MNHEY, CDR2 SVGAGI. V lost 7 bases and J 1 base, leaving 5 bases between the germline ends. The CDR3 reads CASTMSGANVLTF. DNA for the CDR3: TGTGCCAGCACGATGTCTGGGGCCAACGTCCTGACTTTC.

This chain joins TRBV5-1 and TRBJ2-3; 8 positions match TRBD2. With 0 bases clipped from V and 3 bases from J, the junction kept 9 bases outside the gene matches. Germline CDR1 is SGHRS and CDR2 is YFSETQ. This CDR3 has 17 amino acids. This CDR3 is CASSLALNGGATDTQYF. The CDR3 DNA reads TGCGCCAGCAGCTTGGCCTTAAACGGGGGGGCAACAGATACGCAGTATTTT.

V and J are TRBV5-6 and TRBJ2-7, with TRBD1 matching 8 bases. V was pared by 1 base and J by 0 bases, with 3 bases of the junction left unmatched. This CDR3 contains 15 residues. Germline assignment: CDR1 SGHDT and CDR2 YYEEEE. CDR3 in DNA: TGTGCCAGCAGCTTGCTGGACAGGGACTCCTACGAGCAGTACTTC. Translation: CASSLLDRDSYEQYF.

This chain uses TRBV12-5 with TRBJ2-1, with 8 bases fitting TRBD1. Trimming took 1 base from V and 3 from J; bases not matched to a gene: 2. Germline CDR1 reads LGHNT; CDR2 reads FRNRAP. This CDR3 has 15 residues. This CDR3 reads CASGLGGQGYNEQFF. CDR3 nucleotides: TGTGCTAGTGGTTTGGGAGGACAGGGCTACAATGAGCAGTTCTTC.

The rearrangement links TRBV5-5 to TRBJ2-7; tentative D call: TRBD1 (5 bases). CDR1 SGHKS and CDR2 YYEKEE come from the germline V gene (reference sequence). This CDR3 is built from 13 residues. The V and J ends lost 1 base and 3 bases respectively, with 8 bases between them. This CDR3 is CASSLQGNYEQYF. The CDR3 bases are TGTGCCAGCAGCTTGCAGGGCAACTACGAGCAGTACTTC. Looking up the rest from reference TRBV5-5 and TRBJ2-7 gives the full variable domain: DAGVTQSPTHLIKTRGQQVTLRCSPISGHKSVSWYQQVLGQGPQFIFQYYEKEERGRGNFPDRFSARQFPNYSSELNVNALLLGDSALYLCASSLQGNYEQYFGPGTRLTVT.